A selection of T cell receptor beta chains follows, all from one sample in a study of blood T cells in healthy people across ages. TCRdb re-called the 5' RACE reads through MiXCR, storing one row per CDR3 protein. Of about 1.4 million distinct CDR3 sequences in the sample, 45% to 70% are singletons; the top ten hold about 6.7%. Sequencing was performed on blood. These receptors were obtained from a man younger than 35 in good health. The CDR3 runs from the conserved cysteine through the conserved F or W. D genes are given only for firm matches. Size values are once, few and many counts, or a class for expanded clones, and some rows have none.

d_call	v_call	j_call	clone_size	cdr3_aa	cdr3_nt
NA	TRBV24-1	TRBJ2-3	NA	CATSDRRYTDTQYF	TGTGCCACCAGTGATCGACGGTACACAGATACGCAGTATTTT
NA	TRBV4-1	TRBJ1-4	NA	CASSQDAQLNEKLFF	TGCGCCAGCAGCCAAGATGCACAGTTAAATGAAAAACTGTTTTTT
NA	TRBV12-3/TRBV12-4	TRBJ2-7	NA	CASSLDWSQYF	TGTGCCAGCAGTTTAGACTGGAGCCAGTACTTC
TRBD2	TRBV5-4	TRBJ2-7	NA	CASSPAGGIGYEQYF	TGTGCCAGCAGCCCAGCGGGAGGAATAGGCTACGAGCAGTACTTC
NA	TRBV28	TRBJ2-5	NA	CASSLLIRDAVIQETQYF	TGTGCCAGCAGTCTCTTGATACGGGACGCGGTTATCCAAGAGACCCAGTACTTC
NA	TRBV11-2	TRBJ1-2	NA	CASSLVLYRAVVGYTF	TGTGCCAGCAGCTTAGTTCTCTATCGCGCAGTCGTTGGCTACACCTTC
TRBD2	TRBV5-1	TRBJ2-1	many	CASTPLAGVSNEQFF	TGCGCCAGCACGCCACTAGCGGGAGTATCCAATGAGCAGTTCTTC
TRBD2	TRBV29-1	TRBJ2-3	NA	CSGLAGVTDTQYF	TGCAGCGGTCTAGCGGGAGTGACAGATACGCAGTATTTT
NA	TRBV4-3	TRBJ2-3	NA	CASSQRPGDGTDTQYF	TGCGCCAGCAGCCAACGCCCCGGAGACGGCACAGATACGCAGTATTTT
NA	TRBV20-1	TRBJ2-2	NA	CSAPLLGVPGELFF	TGCAGTGCCCCTTTGCTAGGGGTTCCCGGGGAGCTGTTTTTT
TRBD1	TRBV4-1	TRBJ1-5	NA	CASSARGGQDNQPQHF	TGCGCCAGCAGCGCCCGTGGGGGACAGGACAATCAGCCCCAGCATTTT
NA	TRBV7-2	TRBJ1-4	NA	CASSLGGTGRTNEKLFF	TGTGCCAGCAGCTTAGGGGGTACAGGGCGGACTAATGAAAAACTGTTTTTT
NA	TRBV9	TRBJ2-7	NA	CASSVSDGNIYEQYF	TGTGCCAGCAGCGTGTCTGACGGGAACATCTACGAGCAGTACTTC
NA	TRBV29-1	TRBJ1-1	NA	CSVETLFSAEAFF	TGCAGCGTTGAGACCCTTTTCAGCGCTGAAGCTTTCTTT
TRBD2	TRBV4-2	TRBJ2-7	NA	CASSRELAGYDEQYF	TGTGCCAGCAGCCGGGAACTAGCGGGGTACGACGAGCAGTACTTC
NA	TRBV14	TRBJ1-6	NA	CASSQGRLHNSPLHF	TGTGCCAGCAGCCAAGGACGACTTCATAATTCACCCCTCCACTTT
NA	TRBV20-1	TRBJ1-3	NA	CSARAGTGGNTIYF	TGCAGTGCCCGGGCGGGGACGGGAGGAAACACCATATATTTT
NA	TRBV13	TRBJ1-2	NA	CASSFHYLFSARVDGYTF	TGTGCCAGCAGCTTCCACTACCTCTTTAGCGCACGGGTGGATGGCTACACCTTC
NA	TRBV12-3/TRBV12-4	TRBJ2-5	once	CVGGETQYF	TGTGTGGGAGGAGAGACCCAGTACTTC
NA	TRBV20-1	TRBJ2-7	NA	CSAREIEGEQYF	TGCAGTGCTAGAGAAATTGAGGGCGAGCAGTACTTC
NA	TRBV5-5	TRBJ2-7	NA	CASSLGWDSSYEQYF	TGTGCCAGCAGCTTGGGCTGGGACTCCTCCTACGAGCAGTACTTC
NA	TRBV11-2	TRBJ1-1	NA	CASSSNPQGDTEAFF	TGTGCCAGCAGCAGTAATCCCCAGGGTGACACTGAAGCTTTCTTT
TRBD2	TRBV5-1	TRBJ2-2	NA	CASSLSLLAGDRNTGELFF	TGCGCCAGCAGCTTGTCACTACTAGCGGGAGATAGGAACACCGGGGAGCTGTTTTTT
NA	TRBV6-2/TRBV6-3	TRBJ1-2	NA	CASSLWTEGYTF	TGTGCCAGCAGTCTTTGGACAGAAGGCTACACCTTC
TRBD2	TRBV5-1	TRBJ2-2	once	CASSTGTIENTGELFF	TGCGCCAGCAGTACCGGGACTATAGAGAACACCGGGGAGCTGTTTTTT
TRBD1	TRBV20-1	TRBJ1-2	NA	CSAKQGANYGYNF	TGCAGTGCTAAACAGGGGGCTAACTATGGCTACAACTTC
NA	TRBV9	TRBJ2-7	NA	CASSVEGVTYEQYF	TGTGCCAGCAGCGTAGAAGGGGTCACCTACGAGCAGTACTTC
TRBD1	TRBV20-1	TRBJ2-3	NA	CSASDREVGTDTQYF	TGCAGTGCATCCGACAGGGAAGTAGGCACAGATACGCAGTATTTT
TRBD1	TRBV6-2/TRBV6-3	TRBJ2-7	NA	CASSWTGLYEQYF	TGTGCCAGCAGCTGGACAGGTCTATACGAGCAGTACTTC
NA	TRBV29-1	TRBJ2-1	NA	CSVVRQTDNEQFF	TGCAGCGTTGTTCGACAAACAGACAATGAGCAGTTCTTC
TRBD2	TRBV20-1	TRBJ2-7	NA	CSARCGGAYEQYF	TGCAGTGCTAGGTGCGGGGGGGCCTACGAGCAGTACTTC
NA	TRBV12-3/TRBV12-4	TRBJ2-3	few	CASSSRDINADTQYF	TGTGCCAGCAGTTCACGGGACATAAACGCAGATACGCAGTATTTT
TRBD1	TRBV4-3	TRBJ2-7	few	CASSQDRDRYYEQYF	TGCGCCAGCAGCCAAGACCGGGACAGATATTACGAGCAGTACTTC
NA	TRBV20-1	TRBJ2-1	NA	CSARDWRGRSGNEQFF	TGCAGTGCTAGAGATTGGCGCGGCAGGTCCGGCAATGAGCAGTTCTTC
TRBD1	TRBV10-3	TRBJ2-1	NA	CAIKKEPGRGNEQFF	TGTGCCATCAAGAAGGAGCCCGGCAGGGGGAATGAGCAGTTCTTC
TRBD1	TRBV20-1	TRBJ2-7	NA	CSAPEPGQSSYEQYF	TGCAGTGCCCCGGAGCCGGGACAGAGTTCCTACGAGCAGTACTTC
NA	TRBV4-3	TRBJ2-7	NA	CASSQDSGLTYEQYF	TGCGCCAGCAGCCAAGATTCAGGTTTAACCTACGAGCAGTACTTC
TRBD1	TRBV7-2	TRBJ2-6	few	CAGSLDRVGANVLTF	TGTGCCGGCTCGCTCGACAGGGTTGGGGCCAACGTCCTGACTTTC
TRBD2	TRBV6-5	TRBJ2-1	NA	CASSILAGNNEQFF	TGTGCCAGCAGTATATTAGCGGGCAACAATGAGCAGTTCTTC
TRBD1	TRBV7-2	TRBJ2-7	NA	CASSPGTGQYF	TGTGCCAGCAGCCCTGGGACAGGGCAGTACTTC
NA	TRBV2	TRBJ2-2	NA	CASSERATGELFF	TGTGCCAGCAGTGAGAGGGCCACCGGGGAGCTGTTTTTT
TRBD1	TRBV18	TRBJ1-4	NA	CASSPRTGGSNEKLFF	TGTGCCAGCTCACCAAGGACAGGGGGATCGAATGAAAAACTGTTTTTT
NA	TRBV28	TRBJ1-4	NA	CASSSLQGSNEKLFF	TGTGCCAGCAGTTCCTTACAGGGATCTAATGAAAAACTGTTTTTT
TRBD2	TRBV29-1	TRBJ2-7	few	CSVRPPGGGYEQYF	TGCAGCGTACGTCCCCCGGGAGGTGGGTACGAGCAGTACTTC
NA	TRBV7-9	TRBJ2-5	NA	CASSLALLDEQYF	TGTGCCAGCAGCTTAGCGCTCTTGGATGAGCAGTACTTC
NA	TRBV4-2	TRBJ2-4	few	CASSQEAAVVAKNIQYF	TGTGCCAGCAGCCAAGAAGCGGCCGTCGTAGCCAAAAACATTCAGTACTTC
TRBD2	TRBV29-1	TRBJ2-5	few	CSVTTSGEETQYF	TGCAGCGTTACTACTAGCGGAGAAGAGACCCAGTACTTC
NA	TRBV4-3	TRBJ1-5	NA	CASSQDGGAYQPQHF	TGCGCCAGCAGCCAAGATGGGGGGGCGTATCAGCCCCAGCATTTT
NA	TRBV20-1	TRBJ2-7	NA	CSASPGPEYSDSYEQYF	TGCAGTGCTAGCCCCGGGCCCGAATATTCAGACTCCTACGAGCAGTACTTC
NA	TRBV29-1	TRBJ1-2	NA	CSVGGTEDNYGYTF	TGCAGCGTTGGAGGGACGGAAGATAACTATGGCTACACCTTC
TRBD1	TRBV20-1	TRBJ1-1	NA	CSSSTGTGNTEAFF	TGCAGTTCGAGTACCGGGACAGGGAACACTGAAGCTTTCTTT
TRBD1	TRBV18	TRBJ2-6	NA	CASSPRQGASGANVLTF	TGTGCCAGCTCACCCAGACAGGGGGCCTCTGGGGCCAACGTCCTGACTTTC
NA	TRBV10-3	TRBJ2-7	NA	CATRGNYEQYF	TGTGCCACCCGTGGGAACTACGAGCAGTACTTC
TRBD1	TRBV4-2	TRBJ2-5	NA	CASSPTGDVGETQYF	TGTGCCAGCAGCCCGACAGGGGACGTTGGGGAGACCCAGTACTTC
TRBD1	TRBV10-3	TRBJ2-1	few	CAISEGTGANEQFF	TGTGCCATCAGTGAGGGTACAGGGGCCAATGAGCAGTTCTTC
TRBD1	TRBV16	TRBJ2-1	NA	CASSLNRGQGQSEQFF	TGTGCCAGCAGCCTTAATCGGGGACAGGGGCAATCTGAGCAGTTCTTC
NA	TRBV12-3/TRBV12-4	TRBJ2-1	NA	CASSKWQAEISYNEQFF	TGTGCCAGCAGTAAATGGCAGGCTGAGATCTCCTACAATGAGCAGTTCTTC